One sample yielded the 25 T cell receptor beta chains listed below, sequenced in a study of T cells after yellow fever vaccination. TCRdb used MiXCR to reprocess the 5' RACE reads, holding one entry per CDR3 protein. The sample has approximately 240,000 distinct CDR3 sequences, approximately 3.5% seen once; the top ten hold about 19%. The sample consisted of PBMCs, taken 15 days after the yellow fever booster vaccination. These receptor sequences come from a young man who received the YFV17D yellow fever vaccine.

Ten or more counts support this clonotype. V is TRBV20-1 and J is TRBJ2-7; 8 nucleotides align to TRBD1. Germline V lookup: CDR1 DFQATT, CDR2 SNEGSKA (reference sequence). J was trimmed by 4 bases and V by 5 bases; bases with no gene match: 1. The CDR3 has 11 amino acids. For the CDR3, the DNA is TGCAGTGCTGGACAGGGATACGAGCAGTACTTC. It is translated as CSAGQGYEQYF.

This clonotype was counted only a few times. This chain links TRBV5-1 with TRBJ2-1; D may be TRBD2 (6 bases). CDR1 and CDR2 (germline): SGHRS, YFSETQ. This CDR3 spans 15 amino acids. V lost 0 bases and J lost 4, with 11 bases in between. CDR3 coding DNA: TGCGCCAGCAGCTTGGAACTAGCAATGTACAATGAGCAGTTCTTC. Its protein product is CASSLELAMYNEQFF.

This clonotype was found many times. The CDR3 bases are TGTGCCAGCAGCTTGGGACGACTAAGCGGGACCGAGACCCAGTACTTC. Translated: CASSLGRLSGTETQYF. This sequence joins TRBV7-2 and TRBJ2-5; 7 nucleotides match TRBD2. The V gene's germline CDR1 is SGHTA and CDR2 FQGNSA. The CDR3 contains 16 residues. The ends lost 3 bases at V and 5 bases at J; junction bases unmatched: 12. The full variable domain, its missing parts supplied by reference TRBV7-2 and TRBJ2-5, is GAGVSQSPSNKVTEKGKDVELRCDPISGHTALYWYRQSLGQGLEFLIYFQGNSAPDKSGLPSDRFSAERTGGSVSTLTIQRTQQEDSAVYLCASSLGRLSGTETQYFGPGTRLLVL.

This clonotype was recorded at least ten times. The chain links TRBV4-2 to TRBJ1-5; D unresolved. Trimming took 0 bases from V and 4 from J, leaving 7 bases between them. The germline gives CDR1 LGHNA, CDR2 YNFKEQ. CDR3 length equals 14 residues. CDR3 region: CASSQDARNQPQHF. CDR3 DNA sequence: TGTGCCAGCAGCCAAGATGCGCGGAATCAGCCCCAGCATTTT.

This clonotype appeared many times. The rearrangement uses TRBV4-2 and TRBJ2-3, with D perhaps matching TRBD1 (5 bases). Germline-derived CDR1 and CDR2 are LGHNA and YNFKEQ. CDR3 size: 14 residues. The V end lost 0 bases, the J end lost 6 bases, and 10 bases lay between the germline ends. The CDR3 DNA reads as TGTGCCAGCAGCCAAGATCAGGGCAGGGATACGCAGTATTTT. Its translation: CASSQDQGRDTQYF.

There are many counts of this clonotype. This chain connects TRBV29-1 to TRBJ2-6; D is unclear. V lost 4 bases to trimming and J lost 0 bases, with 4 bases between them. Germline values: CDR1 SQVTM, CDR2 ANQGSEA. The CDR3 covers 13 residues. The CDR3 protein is CSVVVSGANVLTF. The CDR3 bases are TGCAGCGTTGTCGTCTCTGGGGCCAACGTCCTGACTTTC.

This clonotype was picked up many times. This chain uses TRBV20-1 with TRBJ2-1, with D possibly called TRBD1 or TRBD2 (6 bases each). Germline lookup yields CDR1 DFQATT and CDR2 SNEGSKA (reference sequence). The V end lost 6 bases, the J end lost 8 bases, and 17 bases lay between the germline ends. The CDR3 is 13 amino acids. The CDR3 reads CSAERPGADEQFF. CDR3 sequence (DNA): TGCAGTGCAGAGCGCCCGGGGGCCGATGAGCAGTTCTTC.

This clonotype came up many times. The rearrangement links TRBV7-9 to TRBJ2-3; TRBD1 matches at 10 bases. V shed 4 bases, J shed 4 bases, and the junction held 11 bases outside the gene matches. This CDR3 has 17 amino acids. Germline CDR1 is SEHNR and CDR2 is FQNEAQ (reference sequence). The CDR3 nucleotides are TGTGCCAGCAGCTCTTACGCCGGGACAGGGGTTTCAGATACGCAGTATTTT. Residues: CASSSYAGTGVSDTQYF. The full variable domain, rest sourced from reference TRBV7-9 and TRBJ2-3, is DTGVSQNPRHKITKRGQNVTFRCDPISEHNRLYWYRQTLGQGPEFLTYFQNEAQLEKSRLLSDRFSAERPKGSFSTLEIQRTEQGDSAMYLCASSSYAGTGVSDTQYFGPGTRLTVL.

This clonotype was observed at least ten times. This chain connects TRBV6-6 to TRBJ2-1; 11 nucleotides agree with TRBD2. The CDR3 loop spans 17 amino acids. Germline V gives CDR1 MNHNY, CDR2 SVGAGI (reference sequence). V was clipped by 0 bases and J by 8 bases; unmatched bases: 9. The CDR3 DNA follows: TGTGCCAGCAGTTACTCGAATAGCGGGGGGGCCTGGGATGAGCAGTTCTTC. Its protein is CASSYSNSGGAWDEQFF.

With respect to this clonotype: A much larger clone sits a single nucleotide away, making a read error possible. CDR3 nucleotides: TGTGCCAGCAGCTTCCCACGCGGGGGTGCCCCCTCCTACAATGAGCAGTTCTTC. It is translated as CASSFPRGGAPSYNEQFF. This chain links TRBV7-2 with TRBJ2-1, with 7 bases fitting TRBD2. Germline V lookup: CDR1 SGHTA, CDR2 FQGNSA. V shed 3 bases, J shed 0 bases, and the junction held 11 bases outside the gene matches. This CDR3 has 18 residues.

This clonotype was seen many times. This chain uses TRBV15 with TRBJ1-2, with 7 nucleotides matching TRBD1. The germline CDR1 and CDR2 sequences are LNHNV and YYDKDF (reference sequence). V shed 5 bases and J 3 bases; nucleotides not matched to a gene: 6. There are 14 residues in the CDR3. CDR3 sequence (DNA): TGTGCCACCAGCGCCAGAGGGACAGACTATGGCTACACCTTC. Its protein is CATSARGTDYGYTF.

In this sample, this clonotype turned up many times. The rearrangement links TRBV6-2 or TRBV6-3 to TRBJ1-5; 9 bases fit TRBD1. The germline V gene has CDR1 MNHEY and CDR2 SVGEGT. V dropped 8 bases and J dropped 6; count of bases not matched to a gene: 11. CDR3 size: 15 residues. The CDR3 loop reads CASGQQGARSQPQHF. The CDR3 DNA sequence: TGTGCCAGCGGGCAACAGGGGGCCAGGAGTCAGCCCCAGCATTTT.

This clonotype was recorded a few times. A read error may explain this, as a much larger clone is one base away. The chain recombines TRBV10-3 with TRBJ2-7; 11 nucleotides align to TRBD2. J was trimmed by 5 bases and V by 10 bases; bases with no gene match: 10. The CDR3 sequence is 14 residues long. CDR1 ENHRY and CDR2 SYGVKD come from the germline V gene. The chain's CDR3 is CATLTSGVRNEQYF. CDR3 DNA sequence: TGTGCCACCCTGACTAGCGGGGTTAGGAACGAGCAGTACTTC.

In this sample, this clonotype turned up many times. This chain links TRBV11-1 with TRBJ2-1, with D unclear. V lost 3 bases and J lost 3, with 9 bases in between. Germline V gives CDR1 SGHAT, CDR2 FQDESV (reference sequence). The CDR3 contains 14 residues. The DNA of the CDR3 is TGTGCCAGCAGCTTGGCGGTCAACTACAATGAGCAGTTCTTC. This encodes CASSLAVNYNEQFF.

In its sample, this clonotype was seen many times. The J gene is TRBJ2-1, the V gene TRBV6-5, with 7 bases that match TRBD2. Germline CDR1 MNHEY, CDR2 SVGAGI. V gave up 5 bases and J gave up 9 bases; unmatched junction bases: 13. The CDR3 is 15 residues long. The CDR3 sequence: CASSRIAGSGGEQFF. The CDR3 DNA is TGTGCCAGCAGTCGTATAGCGGGTTCTGGCGGTGAGCAGTTCTTC.

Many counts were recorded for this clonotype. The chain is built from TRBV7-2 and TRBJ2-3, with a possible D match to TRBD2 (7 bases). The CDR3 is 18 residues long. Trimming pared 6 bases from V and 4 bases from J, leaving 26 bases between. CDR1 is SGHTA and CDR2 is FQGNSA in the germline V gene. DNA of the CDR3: TGTGCCAGCAGACCCTTGTGGGGGGGGCCCCGAGCGGCAGATACGCAGTATTTT. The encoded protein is CASRPLWGGPRAADTQYF.

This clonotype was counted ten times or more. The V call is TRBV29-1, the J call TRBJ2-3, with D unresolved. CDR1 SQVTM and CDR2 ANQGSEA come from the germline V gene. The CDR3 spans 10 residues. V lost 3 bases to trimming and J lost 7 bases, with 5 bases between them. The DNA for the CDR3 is TGCAGCGTTGATTGGAATACGCAGTATTTT. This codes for CSVDWNTQYF.

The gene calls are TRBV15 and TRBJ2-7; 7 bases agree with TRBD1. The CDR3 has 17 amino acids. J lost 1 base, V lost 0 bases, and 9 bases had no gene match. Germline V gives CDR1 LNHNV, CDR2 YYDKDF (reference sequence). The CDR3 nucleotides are TGTGCCACCAGCAGAGATCTTACAGGGGCAGGTTCCTACGAGCAGTACTTC. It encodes CATSRDLTGAGSYEQYF.

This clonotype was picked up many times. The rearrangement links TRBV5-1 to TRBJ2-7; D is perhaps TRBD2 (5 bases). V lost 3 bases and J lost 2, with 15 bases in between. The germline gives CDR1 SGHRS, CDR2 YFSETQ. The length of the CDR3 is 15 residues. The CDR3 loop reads CASSSGTLYTYEQYF. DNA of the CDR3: TGCGCCAGCAGCTCGGGAACACTATATACCTACGAGCAGTACTTC.

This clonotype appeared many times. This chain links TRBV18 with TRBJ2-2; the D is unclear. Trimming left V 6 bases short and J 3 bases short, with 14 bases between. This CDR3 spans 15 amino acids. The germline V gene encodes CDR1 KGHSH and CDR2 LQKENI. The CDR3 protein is CASSPGSGYTGELFF. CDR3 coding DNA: TGTGCCAGCTCTCCGGGTTCCGGTTACACCGGGGAGCTGTTTTTT. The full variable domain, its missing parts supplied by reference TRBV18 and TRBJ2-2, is NAGVMQNPRHLVRRRGQEARLRCSPMKGHSHVYWYRQLPEEGLKFMVYLQKENIIDESGMPKERFSAEFPKEGPSILRIQQVVRGDSAAYFCASSPGSGYTGELFFGEGSRLTVL.

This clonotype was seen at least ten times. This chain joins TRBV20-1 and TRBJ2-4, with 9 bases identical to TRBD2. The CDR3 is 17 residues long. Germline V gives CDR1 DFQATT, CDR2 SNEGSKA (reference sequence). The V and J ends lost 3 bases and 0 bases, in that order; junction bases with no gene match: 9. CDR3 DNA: TGCAGTGCTAGTCCGAGCGGGGGGCCCCTAGCCAAAAACATTCAGTACTTC. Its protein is CSASPSGGPLAKNIQYF.

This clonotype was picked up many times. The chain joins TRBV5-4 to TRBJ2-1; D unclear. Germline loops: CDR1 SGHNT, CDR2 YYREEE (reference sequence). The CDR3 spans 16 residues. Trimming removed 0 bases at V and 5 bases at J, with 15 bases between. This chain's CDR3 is CASSLGGFRGDNEQFF. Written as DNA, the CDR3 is TGTGCCAGCAGCTTGGGGGGATTTCGCGGAGACAATGAGCAGTTCTTC.

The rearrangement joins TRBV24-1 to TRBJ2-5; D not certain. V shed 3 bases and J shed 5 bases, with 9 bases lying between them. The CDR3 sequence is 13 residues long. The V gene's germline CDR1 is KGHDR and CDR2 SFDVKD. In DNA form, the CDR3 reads TGTGCCACCAGTGATGTAGGTGAGGAGACCCAGTACTTC. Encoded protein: CATSDVGEETQYF.

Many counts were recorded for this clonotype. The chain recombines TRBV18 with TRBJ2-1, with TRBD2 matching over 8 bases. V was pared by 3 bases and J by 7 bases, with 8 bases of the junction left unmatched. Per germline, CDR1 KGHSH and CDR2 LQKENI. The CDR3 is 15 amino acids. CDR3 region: CASSPGSGVRNEQFF. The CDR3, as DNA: TGTGCCAGCTCACCGGGTAGCGGGGTTAGGAATGAGCAGTTCTTC.

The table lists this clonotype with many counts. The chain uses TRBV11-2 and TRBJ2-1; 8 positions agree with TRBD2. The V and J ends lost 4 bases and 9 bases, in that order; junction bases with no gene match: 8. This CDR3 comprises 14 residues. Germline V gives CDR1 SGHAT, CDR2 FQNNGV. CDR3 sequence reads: CASSSPRGGREQFF. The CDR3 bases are TGTGCCAGCAGCTCTCCCCGGGGGGGCCGTGAGCAGTTCTTC. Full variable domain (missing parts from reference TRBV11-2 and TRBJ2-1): EAGVAQSPRYKIIEKRQSVAFWCNPISGHATLYWYQQILGQGPKLLIQFQNNGVVDDSQLPKDRFSAERLKGVDSTLKIQPAKLEDSAVYLCASSSPRGGREQFFGPGTRLTVL.